This record covers a single TCR beta chain. In the original processing: The assay estimated nucleated cells by amplifying reference gene primers. Assay: immunoSEQ multiplex PCR; the TCRdb copy retains only in-frame clones and omits some. V, J and clone size are taken as reported in that table, and D and trimming were inferred from the DNA itself. Of fewer than 250,000 clones in the sample, around four fifths are singletons; the top ten hold approximately 2.6%. This sample was taken from a study of blood T cell repertoires in COVID-19. The overall study: The cDNA or gDNA used as material had been derived from T cells, B-cell-depleted T cells, or PBMCs.

With V trimmed by 5 bases and J by 3 bases, 6 bases remained unmatched. Germline V CDR1 and CDR2: SGHTA, FQGNSA. This CDR3 contains 15 residues. The sample consisted of peripheral blood. The TCR comes from a woman aged 70-85 years with active or convalescent COVID-19. The rearrangement joins TRBV7-2 to TRBJ1-5; 8 bases are a match to TRBD1. The CDR3 DNA reads TGTGCCAGCAGCCGGACAGGGACTACCAATCAGCCCCAGCATTTT. It specifies CASSRTGTTNQPQHF.